This T cell receptor beta chain was found in a study of blood T cells in healthy people across ages. Combining a sample-barcoded 5' primer with a J-beta primer mix, a second PCR ran for 7 to 11 cycles. Each CDR3 protein is one row after TCRdb ran MiXCR on the 5' RACE reads. The table has some 1.5 million distinct CDR3 sequences, roughly 28% seen once. The donors, all healthy, were Caucasians living in Russia, aged roughly 6 to 100. The CDR3 runs 16 residues. J gave up 0 bases and V 4 bases, and 5 bases lay outside the gene matches. The V gene's germline CDR1 is KGHDR and CDR2 SFDVKD. This clonotype was sampled from a woman between 25 and 40 years old in good health. The rearrangement uses TRBV24-1 and TRBJ1-5; TRBD1 aligns across 7 bases. Sequenced input: blood. For the CDR3, the DNA is TGTGCCACCAGTGACGCCCAGGGGGATAGCAATCAGCCCCAGCATTTT. Its protein is CATSDAQGDSNQPQHF.